One sample yielded the 20 T cell receptor beta chains listed below, sequenced in a study of CD8 T cells in ankylosing spondylitis. Study outcomes and limitations: It appeared that ankylosing spondylitis blood was characterized by a TCR beta motif of several highly homologous variants.

TCRdb reprocessed the 5' RACE reads via MiXCR and lists one record per CDR3 protein. The table has tens of thousands of distinct CDR3 sequences, roughly 9% seen once. Their specific antigens are unknown. The sample was blood, either unsorted or a sorted T cell fraction (not recorded which). The receptors were sampled from a male donor with ankylosing spondylitis.

This clonotype was detected many times. At one of its ends the junction is not consistent with the germline gene, which may arise from a read error. The chain combines TRBV20-1 with TRBJ1-1, with TRBD1 matching over 7 bases. This CDR3 contains 9 residues. Per germline, CDR1 DFQATT and CDR2 SNEGSKA (reference sequence). CDR3 protein: CSAPPDRSF. CDR3 nucleotide sequence: TGCAGTGCGCCTCCGGACAGGAGTTTT.

V and J are TRBV29-1 and TRBJ2-3; 9 bases are shared with TRBD2. V shed 7 bases, J shed 4 bases, and the junction held 9 bases outside the gene matches. CDR1 and CDR2 from the germline V gene are SQVTM and ANQGSEA. CDR3 length: 14 residues. The CDR3, as DNA: TGCAGCGGGGATAGCGGGAGCTTGTCAGATACGCAGTATTTT. Translating it yields CSGDSGSLSDTQYF.

This clonotype was recorded a few times. The chain couples TRBV25-1 to TRBJ2-2, with a tentative D call TRBD1 (5 bases). The germline CDR1 and CDR2 sequences are MGHDK and SYGVNS. V gave up 8 bases and J gave up 5 bases, with 15 bases separating them. The CDR3 runs 14 residues. CDR3 nucleotides: TGTGCCAGCTCAGGGCAGGAAGAAACCGGGGAGCTGTTTTTT. Protein product: CASSGQEETGELFF.

This clonotype was counted only a few times. This sequence joins TRBV27 and TRBJ2-1; TRBD2 matches at 14 bases. J lost 10 bases, V lost 7 bases, and 9 bases had no gene match. This CDR3 region has 15 residues. The V gene's germline CDR1 is MNHEY and CDR2 SMNVEV (reference sequence). The DNA of the CDR3 is TGTGCCAGCACCTCCGGGACTAGCGGGAGTGGGGAGCAGTTCTTC. It encodes CASTSGTSGSGEQFF.

This clonotype was seen only a few times. The chain is built from TRBV12-3 or TRBV12-4 and TRBJ2-1; D could derive from TRBD1 or TRBD2 (6 bases each). The germline V and J ends were trimmed by 5 bases and 4 bases, with 9 bases remaining between them. The CDR3 spans 13 residues. CDR3 residues: CASSGGGYNEQFF. The CDR3 nucleotides are TGTGCCAGCAGTGGAGGGGGGTACAATGAGCAGTTCTTC.

Ten or more counts support this clonotype. V and J are TRBV7-2 and TRBJ2-7; no clear D gene. V lost 3 bases, J lost 0 bases, and 6 bases lay in between. The CDR3 is 13 amino acids. Germline V gene data show CDR1 as SGHTA and CDR2 as FQGNSA. CDR3 protein: CASSFFGSYEQYF. The CDR3 DNA reads as TGTGCCAGCAGCTTCTTCGGCTCCTACGAGCAGTACTTC.

A few counts support this clonotype. The chain combines TRBV20-1 with TRBJ1-2; D gene unclear. Germline assignment: CDR1 DFQATT and CDR2 SNEGSKA (reference sequence). The CDR3 runs to 11 residues. CDR3: CTAWSVDGYTF. DNA of the CDR3: TGCACTGCATGGTCCGTGGATGGCTACACCTTC.

V and J are TRBV9 and TRBJ1-4; D is undetermined. Trimming cost V 4 bases and J 8 bases, with 12 bases left between them. CDR1 is SGDLS, CDR2 YYNGEE, per germline. The CDR3 covers 13 residues. The DNA of the CDR3 is TGTGCCAGCAGCTCCCCCGGCCAGGAAAAACTGTTTTTT. Translated: CASSSPGQEKLFF.

This clonotype has at least ten counts. This chain uses TRBV10-2 with TRBJ1-2; possibly TRBD1 for D (6 bases). Germline V gives CDR1 WSHSY, CDR2 SAAADI. V lost 0 bases and J 0 bases, leaving 17 bases between the germline ends. The CDR3 sequence is 18 residues long. CDR3 coding DNA: TGCGCCAGCAGTGAGTCGGGCGGGGGGCCCAACCCTAACTATGGCTACACCTTC. Residues: CASSESGGGPNPNYGYTF.

This clonotype was seen only a few times. V is TRBV10-3 and J is TRBJ2-7; unclear D gene. The V end was cut by 4 bases, the J end by 0 bases, with 4 bases between. This CDR3 region has 12 residues. Germline V gene lookup returns CDR1 ENHRY and CDR2 SYGVKD. The CDR3 is CAISASSYEQYV. DNA of the CDR3: TGTGCCATCAGTGCTTCCTCCTACGAGCAGTACGTC.

This clonotype has a count of ten or more. The chain combines TRBV29-1 with TRBJ2-1, with 9 bases that match TRBD2. The CDR3 spans 14 residues. Trimming took 7 bases from V and 5 from J; bases not matched to a gene: 9. CDR1 and CDR2 from the germline V gene are SQVTM and ANQGSEA. Here the CDR3 DNA reads TGCAGCGCTTTGTTGGTAGCGGGAGACAATGAGCAGTTCTTC. This sequence encodes CSALLVAGDNEQFF.

In its sample, this clonotype was seen many times. Here the CDR3 DNA reads TGTGCCAGCAGCCCACCACCCTGGGGGGCCATGAACACTGAAGCTTTCTTT. This sequence encodes CASSPPPWGAMNTEAFF. This sequence joins TRBV11-2 and TRBJ1-1; a possible D gene is TRBD1 (6 bases). The CDR3 spans 17 residues. V was pared by 5 bases and J by 0 bases, with 19 bases between. Germline V gene data show CDR1 as SGHAT and CDR2 as FQNNGV.

The gene calls are TRBV18 and TRBJ2-1; D perhaps matches TRBD2 (5 bases). The V end lost 3 bases, the J end lost 1 base, and 16 bases lay between the germline ends. Germline V gene lookup returns CDR1 KGHSH and CDR2 LQKENI. The CDR3 extends over 17 amino acids. CDR3: CASSPALGEESYNEQFF. The DNA for the CDR3 is TGTGCCAGCTCACCCGCGTTGGGAGAAGAGTCCTACAATGAGCAGTTCTTC.

This chain joins TRBV6-1 and TRBJ2-1; D is unclear. Germline assignment: CDR1 MNHNS and CDR2 SASEGT. CDR3 size: 15 residues. V dropped 7 bases and J dropped 0 bases, with 13 bases sitting between them. The CDR3: CASTEGLSSYNEQFF. The CDR3 DNA is TGTGCCAGCACCGAAGGGTTGAGCTCCTACAATGAGCAGTTCTTC.

V is TRBV25-1 and J is TRBJ1-4, with D unclear. Germline lookup yields CDR1 MGHDK and CDR2 SYGVNS. V was pared by 5 bases and J by 4 bases, with 11 bases between. The CDR3 runs 14 residues. CDR3 DNA: TGTGCCAGCAGTTTGGGCCTCGATAATGAAAAACTGTTTTTT. Translating it yields CASSLGLDNEKLFF.

The chain is built from TRBV11-2 and TRBJ2-1; D unresolved. V dropped 0 bases and J dropped 1 base, with 7 bases sitting between them. This CDR3 is 15 amino acids long. From germline, CDR1 is SGHAT and CDR2 FQNNGV. CDR3 sequence: CASSLDERSYNEQFF. CDR3 coding DNA: TGTGCCAGCAGCTTAGACGAGCGTTCCTACAATGAGCAGTTCTTC.

This clonotype was counted a few times. The chain recombines TRBV5-6 with TRBJ1-6; TRBD1 might be the D (5 bases). V lost 0 bases, J lost 6 bases, and 13 bases lay in between. The CDR3 is 16 residues long. Germline V gene lookup returns CDR1 SGHDT and CDR2 YYEEEE. The CDR3 coding sequence is TGTGCCAGCAGCTTGGGATGGGGGGAGATTAATTCACCCCTCCACTTT. This gives the protein CASSLGWGEINSPLHF.

With regard to this clonotype: Since the CDR3 does not end with the conserved phenylalanine or tryptophan, this likely comes from a read error. The chain has TRBV7-2 and TRBJ2-1, with 8 nucleotides matching TRBD2. This CDR3 has 16 amino acids. Germline lookup yields CDR1 SGHTA and CDR2 FQGNSA. The V and J ends lost 4 bases and 8 bases, in that order; junction bases with no gene match: 13. The CDR3, as DNA: TGTGCCAGCAGCTCACCTACCGGGACTAGTCTCTATGAGCAGTTCCTC. Its protein is CASSSPTGTSLYEQFL.

This sequence joins TRBV20-1 and TRBJ1-1; no clear D. Germline V gives CDR1 DFQATT, CDR2 SNEGSKA (reference sequence). The CDR3 consists of 16 residues. V lost 6 bases to trimming and J lost 0 bases, with 20 bases between them. In DNA form, the CDR3 reads TGCAGTGCCCCTACGGACGGATCGTCCATGAACACTGAAGCTTTCTTT. It translates to CSAPTDGSSMNTEAFF.

This clonotype was found a few times. The chain joins TRBV19 to TRBJ2-1; 7 bases agree with TRBD1. Losses at the gene ends were 10 bases for V and 4 bases for J; bases not matched to a gene: 10. The CDR3 consists of 14 residues. Germline V gene lookup returns CDR1 LNHDA and CDR2 SQIVND (reference sequence). The CDR3 coding sequence is TGTGCCACCCACCCCGGGACAGTTTACAATGAGCAGTTCTTC. Residues: CATHPGTVYNEQFF.